Each of the 3 T cell receptor beta chains below was sequenced from the same sample in a study of glioma-infiltrating T cells after dendritic cell vaccination. The data were produced by immunoSEQ multiplex PCR, yet TCRdb's version contains in-frame clones alone and is incomplete. Among 90,000 or so clones listed, around 85% were seen once. The starting material was blood, obtained before dendritic cell vaccination. These receptors were obtained from a human donor with glioblastoma.

The CDR3 sequence is CASSLSWEGYGYTF. CDR3 coding DNA: TGTGCCAGCAGTTTATCGTGGGAGGGCTATGGCTACACCTTC. The genes are TRBV27 and TRBJ1-2, with D unresolved. The germline CDR1 and CDR2 sequences are MNHEY and SMNVEV (reference sequence). The V gene lost 0 bases and the J gene lost 4 bases, with 9 bases spanning the gap. This CDR3 spans 14 amino acids.

This rearrangement joins TRBV27 to TRBJ2-5, with 12 bases fitting TRBD2. CDR1 is MNHEY, CDR2 SMNVEV, per germline (reference sequence). The CDR3 sequence is 15 residues long. With 6 bases clipped from V and 5 bases from J, the junction kept 7 bases outside the gene matches. The CDR3 spells CASRGLAGNWETQYF. The CDR3 nucleotides are TGTGCCAGCAGAGGACTAGCGGGGAATTGGGAGACCCAGTACTTC.

The J gene is TRBJ2-3, the V gene TRBV6-4, with a tentative D call TRBD1 (6 bases). V lost 5 bases and J 5 bases, leaving 11 bases between the germline ends. Germline-derived CDR1 and CDR2 are MRHNA and SNTAGT. The CDR3 has 13 residues. The DNA of the CDR3 is TGTGCCAGCAGTACAGGGTTTCGAGATACGCAGTATTTT. It is translated as CASSTGFRDTQYF.